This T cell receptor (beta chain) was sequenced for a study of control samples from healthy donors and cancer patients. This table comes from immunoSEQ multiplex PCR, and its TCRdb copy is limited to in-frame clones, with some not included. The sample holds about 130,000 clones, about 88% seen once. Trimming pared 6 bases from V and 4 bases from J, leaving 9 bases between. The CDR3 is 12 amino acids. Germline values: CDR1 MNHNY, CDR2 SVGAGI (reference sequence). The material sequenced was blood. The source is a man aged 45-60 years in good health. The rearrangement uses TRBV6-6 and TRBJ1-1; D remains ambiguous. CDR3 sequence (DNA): TGTGCCAGCAGGAGTTATCGCACTGAAGCTTTCTTT. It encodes CASRSYRTEAFF.